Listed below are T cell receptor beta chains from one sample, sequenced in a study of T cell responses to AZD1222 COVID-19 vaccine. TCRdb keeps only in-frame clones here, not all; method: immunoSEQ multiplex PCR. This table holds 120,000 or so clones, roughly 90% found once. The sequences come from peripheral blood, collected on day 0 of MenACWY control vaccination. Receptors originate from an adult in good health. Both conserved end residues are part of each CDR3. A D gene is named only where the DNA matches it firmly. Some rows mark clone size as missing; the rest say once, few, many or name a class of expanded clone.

CDR3 protein: CASSLGGTGKTGNTIYF
CDR3 DNA: TGTGCCAGCAGCTTGGGCGGGACAGGGAAGACTGGAAACACCATATATTTT
V gene: TRBV5-4
CDR3 length: 17
J gene: TRBJ1-3
clone size: .
D gene: TRBD1

CDR3 protein: CASSIPGEETQYF
CDR3 DNA: TGTGCCAGTAGTATACCGGGGGAAGAGACCCAGTACTTC
V gene: TRBV19
CDR3 length: 13
J gene: TRBJ2-5
clone size: .
D gene: .

CDR3 protein: CASSADRGTGARETQYF
CDR3 DNA: TGCGCCAGCAGCGCTGACAGGGGAACGGGCGCGCGCGAGACCCAGTACTTC
V gene: TRBV5-1
CDR3 length: 17
J gene: TRBJ2-5
clone size: .
D gene: TRBD1

CDR3 protein: CASSSTSGSSYEQYF
CDR3 DNA: TGCGCCAGCAGCTCAACTAGCGGGAGCTCCTACGAGCAGTACTTC
V gene: TRBV5-1
CDR3 length: 15
J gene: TRBJ2-7
clone size: .
D gene: TRBD2

CDR3 protein: CASSQSGRAVYNEQFF
CDR3 DNA: TGTGCCAGCAGCCAAAGCGGGAGGGCGGTCTACAATGAGCAGTTCTTC
V gene: TRBV3-1/TRBV3-2
CDR3 length: 16
J gene: TRBJ2-1
clone size: .
D gene: TRBD2

CDR3 protein: CASSEASGGSPLHF
CDR3 DNA: TGTGCCAGCAGCGAAGCGTCAGGGGGTTCACCCCTCCACTTT
V gene: TRBV3-1/TRBV3-2
CDR3 length: 14
J gene: TRBJ1-6
clone size: few
D gene: TRBD1

CDR3 protein: CASSPSRGQWPLHF
CDR3 DNA: TGTGCCAGCAGCCCCTCTCGGGGTCAGTGGCCCCTCCACTTT
V gene: TRBV4-2
CDR3 length: 14
J gene: TRBJ1-6
clone size: .
D gene: .

CDR3 protein: CASSGPQGGLNTEAFF
CDR3 DNA: TGTGCCAGCAGTGGACCCCAAGGGGGTTTGAACACTGAAGCTTTCTTT
V gene: TRBV2
CDR3 length: 16
J gene: TRBJ1-1
clone size: .
D gene: .

CDR3 protein: CASSLALRGLTGELFF
CDR3 DNA: TGTGCCAGCAGCTTGGCCCTGCGGGGGCTCACCGGGGAGCTGTTTTTT
V gene: TRBV5-4
CDR3 length: 16
J gene: TRBJ2-2
clone size: once
D gene: .

CDR3 protein: CASSKQDTSSYEQYF
CDR3 DNA: TGTGCCAGCAGCAAACAGGATACGAGCTCCTACGAGCAGTACTTC
V gene: TRBV7-8
CDR3 length: 15
J gene: TRBJ2-7
clone size: .
D gene: .

CDR3 protein: CASSYSSASGSYEQYF
CDR3 DNA: TGTGCCAGCAGTTACTCATCGGCTAGCGGAAGCTACGAGCAGTACTTC
V gene: TRBV6-5
CDR3 length: 16
J gene: TRBJ2-7
clone size: .
D gene: TRBD2

CDR3 protein: CASSQVKGGPRVTQYF
CDR3 DNA: TGTGCCAGCAGCCAAGTTAAAGGCGGCCCGAGGGTTACGCAGTATTTT
V gene: TRBV3-1/TRBV3-2
CDR3 length: 16
J gene: TRBJ2-3
clone size: .
D gene: .

CDR3 protein: CASSDNSGTYLFF
CDR3 DNA: TGTGCCAGCAGCGATAATAGCGGGACGTATCTGTTCTTC
V gene: TRBV9
CDR3 length: 13
J gene: TRBJ2-1
clone size: .
D gene: TRBD2

CDR3 protein: CASSHIQVNTEAFF
CDR3 DNA: TGTGCCAGTAGCCACATACAAGTGAACACTGAAGCTTTCTTT
V gene: TRBV19
CDR3 length: 14
J gene: TRBJ1-1
clone size: .
D gene: .

CDR3 protein: CASSLMGLTLGEQYF
CDR3 DNA: TGTGCCAGCAGCCTGATGGGACTCACCTTGGGGGAGCAGTACTTC
V gene: TRBV5-8
CDR3 length: 15
J gene: TRBJ2-7
clone size: once
D gene: .

CDR3 protein: CASSPQGGREKLFF
CDR3 DNA: TGTGCCAGCAGTCCACAGGGGGGACGGGAAAAACTGTTTTTT
V gene: TRBV2
CDR3 length: 14
J gene: TRBJ1-4
clone size: .
D gene: TRBD1

CDR3 protein: CASKLAPEVGTEAFF
CDR3 DNA: TGTGCCAGCAAATTGGCCCCCGAGGTGGGCACTGAAGCTTTCTTT
V gene: TRBV27
CDR3 length: 15
J gene: TRBJ1-1
clone size: .
D gene: .

CDR3 protein: CAISVDLAGFNEQFF
CDR3 DNA: TGTGCCATCAGTGTGGATCTAGCGGGATTTAATGAGCAGTTCTTC
V gene: TRBV10-3
CDR3 length: 15
J gene: TRBJ2-1
clone size: .
D gene: TRBD2

CDR3 protein: CASSDSGDTDTQYF
CDR3 DNA: TGTGCCAGCAGCGATAGCGGGGACACAGATACGCAGTATTTT
V gene: TRBV5-6
CDR3 length: 14
J gene: TRBJ2-3
clone size: .
D gene: TRBD2

CDR3 protein: CASSLAGGASYNEQFF
CDR3 DNA: TGTGCCAGCAGCCTAGCGGGAGGGGCCTCCTACAATGAGCAGTTCTTC
V gene: TRBV14
CDR3 length: 16
J gene: TRBJ2-1
clone size: .
D gene: TRBD2

CDR3 protein: CASAYGGQGDETQYF
CDR3 DNA: TGTGCCAGCGCTTACGGGGGACAGGGAGACGAGACCCAGTACTTC
V gene: TRBV6-5
CDR3 length: 15
J gene: TRBJ2-5
clone size: .
D gene: TRBD1

CDR3 protein: CASSQDWGETQYF
CDR3 DNA: TGCGCCAGCAGCCAAGATTGGGGGGAGACCCAGTACTTC
V gene: TRBV4-3
CDR3 length: 13
J gene: TRBJ2-5
clone size: .
D gene: .

CDR3 protein: CATSDTGTGARDTQYF
CDR3 DNA: TGTGCCACCAGTGATACGGGGACAGGGGCCAGAGATACGCAGTATTTT
V gene: TRBV24-1
CDR3 length: 16
J gene: TRBJ2-3
clone size: .
D gene: TRBD1

CDR3 protein: CASSASTGSSGYTF
CDR3 DNA: TGTGCCAGCAGTGCCAGCACAGGGTCGTCTGGCTACACCTTC
V gene: TRBV2
CDR3 length: 14
J gene: TRBJ1-2
clone size: .
D gene: .

CDR3 protein: CASSLAGSNEQYF
CDR3 DNA: TGTGCCAGCAGCTTAGCGGGCAGCAACGAGCAGTACTTC
V gene: TRBV11-2
CDR3 length: 13
J gene: TRBJ2-7
clone size: .
D gene: .

CDR3 protein: CASSQVKEVSGTRDTQYF
CDR3 DNA: TGTGCCAGCAGCCAAGTCAAGGAAGTAAGCGGGACGAGAGATACGCAGTATTTT
V gene: TRBV3-1/TRBV3-2
CDR3 length: 18
J gene: TRBJ2-3
clone size: .
D gene: TRBD2

CDR3 protein: CASTFRRGNTEAFF
CDR3 DNA: TGTGCCAGCACTTTCCGAAGGGGGAACACTGAAGCTTTCTTT
V gene: TRBV28
CDR3 length: 14
J gene: TRBJ1-1
clone size: .
D gene: .

CDR3 protein: CASSLGRVTYGYTF
CDR3 DNA: TGTGCCAGCAGTTTGGGCAGGGTGACCTATGGCTACACCTTC
V gene: TRBV28
CDR3 length: 14
J gene: TRBJ1-2
clone size: once
D gene: .

CDR3 protein: CASTRRTENTEAFF
CDR3 DNA: TGTGCCAGTACCCGGCGTACAGAGAACACTGAAGCTTTCTTT
V gene: TRBV19
CDR3 length: 14
J gene: TRBJ1-1
clone size: .
D gene: .

CDR3 protein: CASNFSPKAVYEQYF
CDR3 DNA: TGCGCCAGCAACTTTAGTCCAAAAGCGGTCTACGAGCAGTACTTC
V gene: TRBV5-1
CDR3 length: 15
J gene: TRBJ2-7
clone size: .
D gene: .

CDR3 protein: CASSLEGDHGSGELFF
CDR3 DNA: TGCGCCAGCAGCTTGGAGGGGGATCACGGCTCCGGGGAGCTGTTTTTT
V gene: TRBV5-1
CDR3 length: 16
J gene: TRBJ2-2
clone size: .
D gene: .

CDR3 protein: CASSLASRRDTEAFF
CDR3 DNA: TGCGCCAGCAGCTTGGCAAGCCGACGCGACACTGAAGCTTTCTTT
V gene: TRBV5-1
CDR3 length: 15
J gene: TRBJ1-1
clone size: .
D gene: .

CDR3 protein: CASSLLAGDTDTQYF
CDR3 DNA: TGTGCCAGCAGCCTACTAGCGGGGGACACAGATACGCAGTATTTT
V gene: TRBV7-9
CDR3 length: 15
J gene: TRBJ2-3
clone size: .
D gene: TRBD2

CDR3 protein: CASSIVPGSYEQYF
CDR3 DNA: TGTGCCAGTAGTATAGTTCCGGGCTCCTACGAGCAGTACTTC
V gene: TRBV19
CDR3 length: 14
J gene: TRBJ2-7
clone size: .
D gene: .

CDR3 protein: CASSLGFYQPQHF
CDR3 DNA: TGTGCCAGTAGTCTCGGATTTTATCAGCCCCAGCATTTT
V gene: TRBV19
CDR3 length: 13
J gene: TRBJ1-5
clone size: .
D gene: .

CDR3 protein: CASTAGQSYNEQFF
CDR3 DNA: TGTGCCAGCACAGCGGGACAATCGTACAATGAGCAGTTCTTC
V gene: TRBV10-3
CDR3 length: 14
J gene: TRBJ2-1
clone size: .
D gene: .

CDR3 protein: CASSQSTGTGELFF
CDR3 DNA: TGTGCCAGCAGCCAGTCGACAGGGACCGGGGAGCTGTTTTTT
V gene: TRBV3-1/TRBV3-2
CDR3 length: 14
J gene: TRBJ2-2
clone size: .
D gene: TRBD1

CDR3 protein: CASSSSWDPGNTIYF
CDR3 DNA: TGTGCCAGCAGCTCCAGCTGGGACCCTGGAAACACCATATATTTT
V gene: TRBV9
CDR3 length: 15
J gene: TRBJ1-3
clone size: .
D gene: .

CDR3 protein: CASSDSGDTEAFF
CDR3 DNA: TGTGCCAGTAGTGATTCGGGCGACACTGAAGCTTTCTTT
V gene: TRBV19
CDR3 length: 13
J gene: TRBJ1-1
clone size: .
D gene: .

CDR3 protein: CASSLDGLAAYEQYF
CDR3 DNA: TGTGCCAGCAGCTTAGATGGACTAGCGGCATACGAGCAGTACTTC
V gene: TRBV7-9
CDR3 length: 15
J gene: TRBJ2-7
clone size: once
D gene: TRBD2

CDR3 protein: CASSLLSPRGHIGELFF
CDR3 DNA: TGTGCCAGCAGCTTACTGAGCCCACGGGGGCACATCGGGGAGCTGTTTTTT
V gene: TRBV7-6
CDR3 length: 17
J gene: TRBJ2-2
clone size: .
D gene: .

CDR3 protein: CSEQTGVGTEAFF
CDR3 DNA: TGCAGCGAACAAACAGGGGTTGGGACTGAAGCTTTCTTT
V gene: TRBV29-1
CDR3 length: 13
J gene: TRBJ1-1
clone size: .
D gene: TRBD1

CDR3 protein: CASSQDLGVRYTEAFF
CDR3 DNA: TGTGCCAGCAGCCAAGATTTGGGGGTAAGATACACTGAAGCTTTCTTT
V gene: TRBV14
CDR3 length: 16
J gene: TRBJ1-1
clone size: .
D gene: .

CDR3 protein: CASSQPQRDYRTQYF
CDR3 DNA: TGTGCCAGCAGCCAACCCCAGCGGGATTATCGTACGCAGTATTTT
V gene: TRBV4-2
CDR3 length: 15
J gene: TRBJ2-3
clone size: .
D gene: TRBD2

CDR3 protein: CASSVREAYGYTF
CDR3 DNA: TGTGCCAGCAGCGTACGGGAGGCCTATGGCTACACCTTC
V gene: TRBV9
CDR3 length: 13
J gene: TRBJ1-2
clone size: .
D gene: .

CDR3 protein: CASSLQDGRVSETQYF
CDR3 DNA: TGTGCCAGTAGTCTCCAGGACGGCCGAGTTTCGGAGACCCAGTACTTC
V gene: TRBV19
CDR3 length: 16
J gene: TRBJ2-5
clone size: .
D gene: .

CDR3 protein: CASRLNRDTRYEQYF
CDR3 DNA: TGTGCCAGCAGGCTGAACCGGGACACCCGCTACGAGCAGTACTTC
V gene: TRBV6-5
CDR3 length: 15
J gene: TRBJ2-7
clone size: few
D gene: .

CDR3 protein: CASSEDRGDYGYTF
CDR3 DNA: TGTGCCAGCAGTGAGGACAGGGGTGACTATGGCTACACCTTC
V gene: TRBV2
CDR3 length: 14
J gene: TRBJ1-2
clone size: .
D gene: TRBD1

CDR3 protein: CASSPTGTQILGEQFF
CDR3 DNA: TGCGCCAGCAGCCCGACCGGGACCCAAATATTGGGTGAGCAGTTCTTC
V gene: TRBV5-1
CDR3 length: 16
J gene: TRBJ2-1
clone size: .
D gene: .

CDR3 protein: CASSGRTGIQETQYF
CDR3 DNA: TGTGCCAGCAGCGGGAGGACAGGGATTCAAGAGACCCAGTACTTC
V gene: TRBV5-6
CDR3 length: 15
J gene: TRBJ2-5
clone size: .
D gene: TRBD1

CDR3 protein: CASGLTQGAAFF
CDR3 DNA: TGTGCCAGCGGCCTAACTCAGGGGGCGGCTTTCTTT
V gene: TRBV9
CDR3 length: 12
J gene: TRBJ1-1
clone size: few
D gene: TRBD1

CDR3 protein: CASSRTGTNEKLFF
CDR3 DNA: TGTGCCAGCAGCCGGACAGGCACTAATGAAAAACTGTTTTTT
V gene: TRBV5-6
CDR3 length: 14
J gene: TRBJ1-4
clone size: once
D gene: TRBD1

CDR3 protein: CASSVGGSVYNEQFF
CDR3 DNA: TGTGCCAGCAGCGTAGGGGGCTCTGTCTACAATGAGCAGTTCTTC
V gene: TRBV9
CDR3 length: 15
J gene: TRBJ2-1
clone size: .
D gene: .